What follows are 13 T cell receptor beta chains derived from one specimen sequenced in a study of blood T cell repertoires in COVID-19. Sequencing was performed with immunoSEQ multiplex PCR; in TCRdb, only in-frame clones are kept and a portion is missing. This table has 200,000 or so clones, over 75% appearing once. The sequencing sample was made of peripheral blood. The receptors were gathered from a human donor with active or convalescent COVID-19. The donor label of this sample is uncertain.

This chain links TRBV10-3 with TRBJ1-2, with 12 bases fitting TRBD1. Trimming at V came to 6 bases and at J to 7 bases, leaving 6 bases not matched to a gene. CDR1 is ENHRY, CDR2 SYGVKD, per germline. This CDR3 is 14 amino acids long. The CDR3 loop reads CAIRGTGGVSGYTF. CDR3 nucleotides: TGTGCCATCAGGGGGACAGGGGGCGTGAGTGGCTACACCTTC.

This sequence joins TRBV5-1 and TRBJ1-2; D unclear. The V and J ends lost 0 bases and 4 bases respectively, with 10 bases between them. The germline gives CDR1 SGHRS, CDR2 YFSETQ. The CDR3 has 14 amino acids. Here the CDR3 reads CASSLAPGAYGYTF. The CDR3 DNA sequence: TGCGCCAGCAGCTTGGCCCCGGGAGCCTATGGCTACACCTTC.

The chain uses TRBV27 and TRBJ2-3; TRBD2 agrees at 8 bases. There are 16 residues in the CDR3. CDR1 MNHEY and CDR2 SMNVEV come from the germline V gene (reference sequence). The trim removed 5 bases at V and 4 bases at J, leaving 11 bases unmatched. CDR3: CASSTGAGVVADTQYF. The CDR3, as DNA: TGTGCCAGCAGTACAGGAGCGGGAGTAGTGGCAGATACGCAGTATTTT.

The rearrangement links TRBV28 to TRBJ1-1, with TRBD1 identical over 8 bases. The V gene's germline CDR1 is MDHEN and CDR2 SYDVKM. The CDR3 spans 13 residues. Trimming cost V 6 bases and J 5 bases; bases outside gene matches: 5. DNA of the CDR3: TGTGCCAGCAGGACAGGGGATGGGACTGAAGCTTTCTTT. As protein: CASRTGDGTEAFF.

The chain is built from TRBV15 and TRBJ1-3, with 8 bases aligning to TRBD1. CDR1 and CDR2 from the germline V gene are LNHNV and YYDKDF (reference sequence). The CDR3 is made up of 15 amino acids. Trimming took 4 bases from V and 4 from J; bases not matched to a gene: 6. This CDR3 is CATSTRQGSGNTIYF. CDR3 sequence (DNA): TGTGCCACCAGCACCCGACAGGGGAGCGGAAACACCATATATTTT.

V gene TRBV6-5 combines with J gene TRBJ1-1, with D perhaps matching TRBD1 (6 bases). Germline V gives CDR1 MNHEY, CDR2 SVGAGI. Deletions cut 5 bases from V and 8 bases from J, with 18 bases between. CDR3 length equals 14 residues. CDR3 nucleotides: TGTGCCAGCAGTAGAAGGACAGCCCTCAGAGAAGCTTTCTTT. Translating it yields CASSRRTALREAFF.

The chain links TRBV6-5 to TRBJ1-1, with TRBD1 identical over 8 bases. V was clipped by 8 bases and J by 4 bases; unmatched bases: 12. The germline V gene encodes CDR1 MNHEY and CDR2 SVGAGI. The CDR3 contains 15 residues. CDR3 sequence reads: CASSGQVRLVTEAFF. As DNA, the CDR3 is TGTGCCAGCTCGGGACAGGTGAGATTAGTCACTGAAGCTTTCTTT.

The CDR3 DNA follows: TGTGCCTGGAATTTGGGACTCAACTATGGCTACACCTTC. Its translation is CAWNLGLNYGYTF. This chain connects TRBV30 to TRBJ1-2, with a possible D match to TRBD1 (5 bases). Trimming shortened V by 4 bases and J by 2 bases, and 11 bases separated the two germline ends. Germline-derived CDR1 and CDR2 are GTSNPN and SVGIG (reference sequence). The CDR3 sequence is 13 residues long.

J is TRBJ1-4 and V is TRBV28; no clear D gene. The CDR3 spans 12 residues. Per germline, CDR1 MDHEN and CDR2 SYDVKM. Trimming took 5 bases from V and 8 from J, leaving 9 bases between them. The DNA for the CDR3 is TGTGCCAGCAGTCTATACTCCGAAAAACTGTTTTTT. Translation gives CASSLYSEKLFF. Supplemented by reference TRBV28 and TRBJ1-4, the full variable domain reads DVKVTQSSRYLVKRTGEKVFLECVQDMDHENMFWYRQDPGLGLRLIYFSYDVKMKEKGDIPEGYSVSREKKERFSLILESASTNQTSMYLCASSLYSEKLFFGSGTQLSVL.

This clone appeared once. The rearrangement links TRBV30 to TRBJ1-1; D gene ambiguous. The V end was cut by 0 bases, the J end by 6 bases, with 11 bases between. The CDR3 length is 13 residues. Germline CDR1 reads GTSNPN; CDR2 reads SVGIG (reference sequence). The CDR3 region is CAWSVREYAEAFF. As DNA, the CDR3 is TGTGCCTGGAGTGTACGGGAGTATGCTGAAGCTTTCTTT.

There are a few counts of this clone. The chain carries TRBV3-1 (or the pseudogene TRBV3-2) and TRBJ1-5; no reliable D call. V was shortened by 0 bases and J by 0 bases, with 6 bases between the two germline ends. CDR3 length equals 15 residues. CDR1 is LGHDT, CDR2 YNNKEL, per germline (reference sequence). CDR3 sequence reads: CASSQDSVSNQPQHF. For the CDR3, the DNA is TGTGCCAGCAGCCAAGATTCGGTTAGCAATCAGCCCCAGCATTTT.

In DNA form, the CDR3 reads TGTGCCAGCTCTGACCTAGCGACGGGGCGGGAGACCCAGTACTTC. Its translation: CASSDLATGRETQYF. V usage is TRBV2 and J usage is TRBJ2-5; tentative D call: TRBD2 (6 bases). Germline V gene data show CDR1 as SNHLY and CDR2 as FYNNEI. The CDR3 totals 15 residues. The V end was cut by 8 bases, the J end by 5 bases, with 21 bases between.

CDR3 DNA sequence: TGTGCCAGCAGTGCCCGGGGACAGGAGTTTGGGGGTGAGCAGTACTTC. This codes for CASSARGQEFGGEQYF. The chain carries TRBV25-1 and TRBJ2-7; 8 bases map to TRBD1. From germline, CDR1 is MGHDK and CDR2 SYGVNS. The CDR3 length is 16 residues. V lost 4 bases to trimming and J lost 7 bases; unmatched junction nucleotides: 15.